Below are 18 T cell receptor beta chains sequenced from a single sample in a study of T cells in Graves' hyperthyroidism and ophthalmopathy (dated by TCRdb to the late 2010s). Library generation was performed with multiplex PCR. Reads for this sample came from an Illumina HiSeq 2000. The TCR beta CDR3 regions were amplified from RNA transcripts. For the first round of RT-PCR on the TCR CDR3, the HTBI primer set was used together with the Qiagen OneStep RT-PCR kit. TCRdb reprocessing: public reads trimmed at Q25 with fastp, clones called with MiXCR, in-frame beta chains kept. Rows with a matching CDR3 protein are joined into one entry that keeps the most common DNA and genes. In all, the sample holds 95,000 to 110,000 distinct CDR3 sequences, and roughly 15% of those were seen once. Roughly 40% of the sample lies in the top ten. What was sequenced was blood. These receptors all stem from a woman in her 50s with Graves' hyperthyroidism.

In its sample, this clonotype was seen many times. The chain carries TRBV28 and TRBJ2-2; D is undetermined. V lost 2 bases, J lost 1 base, and 2 bases lay in between. CDR3 length: 13 residues. Germline-derived CDR1 and CDR2 are MDHEN and SYDVKM. CDR3: CASSLGNTGELFF. CDR3 nucleotide sequence: TGTGCCAGCAGTTTAGGGAACACCGGGGAGCTGTTTTTT.

This clonotype was detected many times. The J gene is TRBJ2-5, the V gene TRBV12-3 or TRBV12-4; a weak D match, TRBD2 (6 bases). This CDR3 has 14 residues. Trimming pared 7 bases from V and 2 bases from J, leaving 14 bases between. The CDR3 spells CASTRGGRQETQYF. The DNA for the CDR3 is TGTGCCAGCACCCGGGGAGGACGGCAAGAGACCCAGTACTTC.

There are a few counts of this clonotype. This CDR3 is CASSIPGTDTQYF. Written as DNA, the CDR3 is TGTGCCAGCAGTATCCCTGGCACAGATACGCAGTATTTT. This chain links TRBV6-1 with TRBJ2-3; D unresolved. Trimming removed 5 bases from V and 1 base from J, with 7 bases in between. CDR1 MNHNS and CDR2 SASEGT come from the germline V gene. The CDR3 runs to 13 residues.

This clonotype was detected ten times or more. The chain carries TRBV11-1 and TRBJ2-1; 8 bases are a match to TRBD1. The V segment lost 4 bases and the J segment 5 bases; nucleotides outside the gene matches: 7. Germline CDR1 is SGHAT and CDR2 is FQDESV (reference sequence). This CDR3 comprises 15 residues. CDR3 in DNA: TGTGCCAGCAGCTCTCGGACAGGGAGGAACAATGAGCAGTTCTTC. Its translation: CASSSRTGRNNEQFF.

In its sample, this clonotype was seen a few times. The V gene is TRBV20-1, the J gene TRBJ1-1; possibly TRBD1 for D (6 bases). CDR1 is DFQATT and CDR2 is SNEGSKA in the germline V gene (reference sequence). V lost 6 bases to trimming and J lost 1 base, with 12 bases between them. There are 13 residues in the CDR3. The CDR3 loop is CSAVTGSNTEAFF. The CDR3 nucleotides read TGCAGTGCGGTTACAGGGTCGAACACTGAAGCTTTCTTT.

The chain joins TRBV20-1 to TRBJ1-4; no clear D. V lost 5 bases, J lost 8 bases, and 9 bases lay in between. CDR1 is DFQATT, CDR2 SNEGSKA, per germline (reference sequence). The CDR3 runs 11 residues. The CDR3 nucleotides are TGCAGTGCTCAAGGGAAGGAAAAACTGTTTTTT. Its translation: CSAQGKEKLFF.

This clonotype was counted at least ten times. The gene calls are TRBV4-1 and TRBJ2-1, with 8 bases aligning to TRBD2. This CDR3 spans 15 amino acids. Trimming removed 4 bases from V and 6 bases from J; junction bases left unmatched: 8. Looked up from germline, CDR1 is MGHRA and CDR2 is YSYEKL. This CDR3 reads CASSPSGRAANEQFF. In nucleotides, the CDR3 is TGCGCCAGCAGCCCGAGCGGGAGAGCCGCCAATGAGCAGTTCTTC.

The table lists this clonotype with a few counts. V usage is TRBV24-1 and J usage is TRBJ2-1; TRBD2 aligns across 14 bases. Losses at the gene ends were 4 bases for V and 7 bases for J; bases not matched to a gene: 5. Germline V gene data show CDR1 as KGHDR and CDR2 as SFDVKD. The CDR3 is 16 amino acids. This CDR3 is CATSDRGTSGGNEQFF. In nucleotides, the CDR3 is TGTGCCACCAGTGACCGTGGGACTAGCGGGGGAAATGAGCAGTTCTTC.

The table lists this clonotype with a few counts. The rearrangement links TRBV5-1 to TRBJ2-2; D gene uncertain. The CDR3 loop spans 15 amino acids. With 0 bases removed from V and 3 bases from J, the gap between germline ends came to 9 bases. Germline V gives CDR1 SGHRS, CDR2 YFSETQ. This CDR3 is CASSLVLLDTGELFF. CDR3 nucleotide sequence: TGCGCCAGCAGCTTGGTACTGTTGGACACCGGGGAGCTGTTTTTT.

This clonotype was seen at least ten times. The chain couples TRBV9 to TRBJ2-3, with 7 bases fitting TRBD1. Per the germline V gene, CDR1 is SGDLS and CDR2 is YYNGEE. This CDR3 has 15 residues. V trimming: 3 bases; J trimming: 0 bases; junction bases outside the gene matches: 4. The CDR3: CASSATGVSTDTQYF. CDR3 nucleotides: TGTGCCAGCAGCGCAACAGGGGTTAGCACAGATACGCAGTATTTT.

This clonotype occurred many times. The rearrangement links TRBV27 to TRBJ1-6; unclear D gene. CDR3 length: 15 amino acids. V was pared by 5 bases and J by 6 bases, with 14 bases between. Germline V gene sequence: CDR1 MNHEY, CDR2 SMNVEV (reference sequence). This CDR3 is CASSTWTARNSPLHF. The DNA of the CDR3 is TGTGCCAGCAGTACCTGGACGGCCCGTAATTCACCCCTCCACTTT.

This clonotype was counted a single time. V and J are TRBV18 and TRBJ1-1; 7 nucleotides agree with TRBD1. The junction had 8 bases not matched to a gene; V was cut back by 3 bases and J by 4 bases. CDR3 length equals 15 residues. Germline V gives CDR1 KGHSH, CDR2 LQKENI. The CDR3 coding sequence is TGTGCCAGCTCACCGCCGACAGGGTTGGTCACTGAAGCTTTCTTT. Protein: CASSPPTGLVTEAFF.

This clonotype was detected ten times or more. This chain connects TRBV2 to TRBJ2-7, with 10 bases that match TRBD1. The CDR3 spans 14 residues. The ends lost 6 bases at V and 2 bases at J; junction bases unmatched: 4. Germline CDR1 SNHLY, CDR2 FYNNEI. CDR3 in amino acids: CASRMTGGTYEQYF. The CDR3, as DNA: TGTGCCAGCAGGATGACAGGGGGCACCTACGAGCAGTACTTC.

The sample holds many counts of this clonotype. The V gene is TRBV7-6, the J gene TRBJ2-1; maybe TRBD2 (6 bases). CDR1 is SGHVS, CDR2 FNYEAQ, per germline. Trimming cost V 5 bases and J 0 bases, with 14 bases left between them. The length of the CDR3 is 16 residues. For the CDR3, the DNA is TGTGCCAGCAGCCCATCAGGGAGGCCCTCCTACAATGAGCAGTTCTTC. Protein: CASSPSGRPSYNEQFF.

This clonotype was detected many times. V is TRBV7-8 and J is TRBJ2-7; D unclear. The CDR3 has 14 residues. Trimming cost V 3 bases and J 1 base, with 10 bases left between them. The germline gives CDR1 SGHVS, CDR2 FQNEAQ. This CDR3 is CASSLGPSSYEQYV. Written as DNA, the CDR3 is TGTGCCAGCAGCTTGGGTCCCTCGTCCTACGAGCAGTACGTC.

This chain uses TRBV18 with TRBJ2-3, with D perhaps matching TRBD2 (6 bases). The CDR3 runs to 17 residues. The germline V gene encodes CDR1 KGHSH and CDR2 LQKENI. Trimming left V 3 bases short and J 0 bases short, with 16 bases between. The CDR3 DNA follows: TGTGCCAGCTCACCTGCGCAGGCTAGCGCCAGCACAGATACGCAGTATTTT. It specifies CASSPAQASASTDTQYF.

Ten or more counts support this clonotype. This chain links TRBV20-1 with TRBJ2-1, with 7 bases that match TRBD2. Germline CDR1 DFQATT, CDR2 SNEGSKA (reference sequence). The J segment lost 5 bases and the V segment lost 5 bases, leaving 3 bases of the junction unmatched. This CDR3 region has 12 residues. The CDR3 here is CSAPREDNEQFF. As DNA, the CDR3 is TGCAGTGCTCCCCGGGAGGACAATGAGCAGTTCTTC.

This clonotype has at least ten counts. V usage is TRBV7-9 and J usage is TRBJ2-6; perhaps TRBD2 as D (5 bases). Germline loops: CDR1 SEHNR, CDR2 FQNEAQ (reference sequence). V was pared by 3 bases and J by 0 bases, with 9 bases between. The CDR3 contains 16 residues. The CDR3 DNA is TGTGCCAGCAGCTTCAGGACTGGCTCTGGGGCCAACGTCCTGACTTTC. The encoded protein is CASSFRTGSGANVLTF.